A single sample is the source of the 5 T cell receptor beta chains below, sequenced in a study of blood T cell repertoires in COVID-19. Profiled with immunoSEQ multiplex PCR; TCRdb holds only in-frame clones, not every one. This sample yields about 220,000 clones, of which roughly 85% are seen a single time; around 3.3% belongs to the top ten. Sequenced sample: PBMCs or T cells enriched from blood (not recorded which). The receptors were sampled from a woman between 40 and 55 years old who had been exposed to COVID-19.

This sequence joins TRBV5-6 and TRBJ2-2; D unresolved. Trimming took 7 bases from V and 0 from J, leaving 10 bases between them. The CDR3 runs 14 residues. The germline gives CDR1 SGHDT, CDR2 YYEEEE. The CDR3 spells CASPGQANTGELFF. CDR3 in DNA: TGTGCCAGCCCTGGGCAGGCGAACACCGGGGAGCTGTTTTTT.

The V call is TRBV4-3, the J call TRBJ1-2, with 8 positions matching TRBD1. V was pared by 4 bases and J by 4 bases, with 8 bases of the junction left unmatched. The V gene's germline CDR1 is LGHNA and CDR2 YSLEER. CDR3 length: 15 residues. The CDR3 coding sequence is TGCGCCAGCAGCCCAGGGGGCGGAATTAGCTATGGCTACACCTTC. This codes for CASSPGGGISYGYTF.

V gene TRBV5-5 combines with J gene TRBJ1-1; D is unresolved. In germline, CDR1 is SGHKS, CDR2 YYEKEE (reference sequence). The CDR3 contains 14 residues. Between the trimmed V and J ends, which lost 0 bases and 7 bases, there was a span of 13 bases. The CDR3 spells CASSLGPGNVEAFF. As DNA, the CDR3 is TGTGCCAGCAGCTTGGGTCCGGGTAATGTTGAAGCTTTCTTT.

This clone was counted once. V gene TRBV7-6 combines with J gene TRBJ1-3, with D tentatively TRBD1 (5 bases). The ends were cut back, 1 base at V and 7 bases at J, with 11 bases in the middle. The CDR3 has 14 residues. Germline loops: CDR1 SGHVS, CDR2 FNYEAQ. Written as DNA, the CDR3 is TGTGCCAGCAGCTTAGTGGTCGGGGGGAACACCATATATTTT. Translated: CASSLVVGGNTIYF.

This sequence joins TRBV4-2 and TRBJ2-3, with 7 bases matching TRBD2. Germline V CDR1 and CDR2: LGHNA, YNFKEQ. There are 15 residues in the CDR3. V trimming: 0 bases; J trimming: 8 bases; junction bases outside the gene matches: 8. The CDR3 region has the DNA TGTGCCAGCAGCCAAGATCAGGCGGGGGACGGTACGCAGTATTTT. Encoded protein: CASSQDQAGDGTQYF.